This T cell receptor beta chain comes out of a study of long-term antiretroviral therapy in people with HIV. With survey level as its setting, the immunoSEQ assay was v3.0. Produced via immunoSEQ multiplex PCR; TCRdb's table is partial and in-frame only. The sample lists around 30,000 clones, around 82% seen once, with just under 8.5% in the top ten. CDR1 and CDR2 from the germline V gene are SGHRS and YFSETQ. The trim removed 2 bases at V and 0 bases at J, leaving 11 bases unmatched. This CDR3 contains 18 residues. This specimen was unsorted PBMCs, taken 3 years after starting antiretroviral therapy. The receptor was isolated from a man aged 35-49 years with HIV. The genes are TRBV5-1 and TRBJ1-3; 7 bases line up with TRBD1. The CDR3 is CASSLNPGQAASGNTIYF. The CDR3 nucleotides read TGCGCCAGCAGCTTAAATCCCGGACAGGCGGCCTCTGGAAACACCATATATTTT.